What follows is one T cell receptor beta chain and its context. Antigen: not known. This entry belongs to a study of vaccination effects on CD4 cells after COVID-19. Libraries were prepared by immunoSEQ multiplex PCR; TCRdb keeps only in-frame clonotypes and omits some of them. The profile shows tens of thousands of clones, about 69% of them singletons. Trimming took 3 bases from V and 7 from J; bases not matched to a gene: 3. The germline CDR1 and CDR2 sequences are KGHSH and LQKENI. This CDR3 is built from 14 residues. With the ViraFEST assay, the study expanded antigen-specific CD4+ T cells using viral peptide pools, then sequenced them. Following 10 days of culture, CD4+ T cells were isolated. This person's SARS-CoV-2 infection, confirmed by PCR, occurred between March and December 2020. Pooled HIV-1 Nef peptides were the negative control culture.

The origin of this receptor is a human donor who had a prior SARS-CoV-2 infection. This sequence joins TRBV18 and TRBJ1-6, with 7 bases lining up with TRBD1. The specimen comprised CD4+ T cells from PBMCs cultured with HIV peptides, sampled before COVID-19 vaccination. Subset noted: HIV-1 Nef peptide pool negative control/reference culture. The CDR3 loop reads CASSPGQLNSPLHF. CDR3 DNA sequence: TGTGCCAGCTCACCGGGACAGCTAAATTCACCCCTCCACTTT.